This entry lists 19 T cell receptor beta chains sequenced from one sample in a study of immune characterization of retroperitoneal liposarcoma. A single record per CDR3 protein comes from TCRdb applying MiXCR to the PCR reads. The sample carries some 1,600 distinct CDR3 sequences, approximately 49% recorded once. The sample consisted of tumor tissue. These receptors all come from a female donor with retroperitoneal liposarcoma.

By share of the sample, this clonotype is large (0.1 to 1%). The chain couples TRBV7-2 to TRBJ2-5, with TRBD1 matching over 8 bases. Germline-derived CDR1 and CDR2 are SGHTA and FQGNSA. The trim removed 2 bases at V and 2 bases at J, leaving 4 bases unmatched. The CDR3 is 15 amino acids. The CDR3: CASSLRTGNQETQYF. Written as DNA, the CDR3 is TGTGCCAGCAGCTTAAGGACAGGGAATCAAGAGACCCAGTACTTC.

The chain joins TRBV12-3 or TRBV12-4 to TRBJ2-5, with 9 bases fitting TRBD2. This CDR3 is 14 amino acids long. Trimming removed 6 bases from V and 5 bases from J; junction bases left unmatched: 7. The CDR3, as DNA: TGTGCCAGCAGCCGGACTAGCGTAGGGGAGACCCAGTACTTC. Residues: CASSRTSVGETQYF.

V and J are TRBV7-2 and TRBJ2-1; TRBD1 matches 8 bases. Trimming removed 1 base from V and 4 bases from J; junction bases left unmatched: 3. CDR3 length: 15 residues. Germline loops: CDR1 SGHTA, CDR2 FQGNSA. The CDR3 loop is CASSLDTGGYNEQFF. In DNA form, the CDR3 reads TGTGCCAGCAGCTTAGATACAGGGGGGTACAATGAGCAGTTCTTC.

The chain recombines TRBV27 with TRBJ2-1; 15 positions agree with TRBD2. The DNA end is more similar to TRBJ2-5, so the J call may be wrong. The CDR3 has 19 residues. The germline V gene has CDR1 MNHEY and CDR2 SMNVEV (reference sequence). CDR3 bases: TGTGCCAGCAGTTTGGGACCTCCGGGACTAGCGGGAGGTTGGGAGACCCAGTACTTC. Translating gives CASSLGPPGLAGGWETQYF.

This clonotype has just a few counts. The chain is built from TRBV6-1 and TRBJ2-1, with 7 nucleotides matching TRBD1. This CDR3 has 16 amino acids. V dropped 5 bases and J dropped 3; count of bases not matched to a gene: 10. From germline, CDR1 is MNHNS and CDR2 SASEGT. The CDR3 loop reads CASSKWGQPDYNEQFF. CDR3 DNA: TGTGCCAGCAGTAAGTGGGGACAGCCCGACTACAATGAGCAGTTCTTC.

The V and J genes are TRBV7-2 and TRBJ2-1; D is tentatively TRBD1 or TRBD2 (5 bases each). Germline CDR1 and CDR2: SGHTA and FQGNSA. V was trimmed by 1 base and J by 10 bases, leaving 23 bases between them. The CDR3 is 17 residues long. As DNA, the CDR3 is TGTGCCAGCAGCTTAGAGAGCAGCCCCCGGGGATGGGGGGAGCAGTTCTTC. Its protein is CASSLESSPRGWGEQFF.

This sequence joins TRBV11-2 and TRBJ2-5; D possibly uses TRBD1 or TRBD2 (5 bases each). Germline V gene sequence: CDR1 SGHAT, CDR2 FQNNGV. The CDR3 covers 16 residues. The V end was cut by 4 bases, the J end by 5 bases, with 20 bases between. CDR3 sequence: CASSSSGPGYMETQYF. CDR3 DNA sequence: TGTGCCAGCAGCTCCTCGGGGCCGGGGTATATGGAGACCCAGTACTTC.

V usage is TRBV11-2 and J usage is TRBJ2-5; D perhaps matches TRBD1 (5 bases). The DNA matches TRBJ2-7 better at its end, which makes the J call doubtful. Germline lookup yields CDR1 SGHAT and CDR2 FQNNGV. The CDR3 runs 13 residues. The CDR3 region is CASSWGGFYEQYF. The CDR3 coding sequence is TGTGCCAGCAGCTGGGGCGGCTTCTACGAGCAGTACTTC.

The V and J genes are TRBV10-2 and TRBJ2-1; 10 positions agree with TRBD1. The J call may be mistaken, given a closer DNA end match to TRBJ2-5. There are 15 residues in the CDR3. Germline-derived CDR1 and CDR2 are WSHSY and SAAADI. This CDR3 reads CASSEPGQGRETQYF. The CDR3 bases are TGCGCCAGCAGTGAGCCGGGACAGGGGAGGGAGACCCAGTACTTC.

The table lists this clonotype with a few counts. The chain recombines TRBV6-1 with TRBJ2-1, with TRBD1 as a possible D gene (6 bases). This CDR3 has 16 residues. Germline loops: CDR1 MNHNS, CDR2 SASEGT. Trimming left V 5 bases short and J 10 bases short, with 24 bases between. CDR3 sequence (DNA): TGTGCCAGCAGTTTGCCCGCCGGTACAGGGTGGTACGAGCAGTTCTTC. It encodes CASSLPAGTGWYEQFF.

This rearrangement joins TRBV6-1 to TRBJ2-1; D not resolved. V lost 6 bases to trimming and J lost 0 bases, with 9 bases between them. Germline lookup yields CDR1 MNHNS and CDR2 SASEGT. This CDR3 is built from 14 residues. The CDR3, as DNA: TGTGCCAGCAGGTTTGTGAGCTCCTACAATGAGCAGTTCTTC. Translating it yields CASRFVSSYNEQFF.

The chain couples TRBV7-8 to TRBJ2-1; 7 bases line up with TRBD2. J lost 10 bases, V lost 1 base, and 19 bases had no gene match. Germline V gives CDR1 SGHVS, CDR2 FQNEAQ. CDR3 length equals 18 residues. CDR3 bases: TGTGCCAGCAGCTTAGGGGGTGGAAGCGGGGTGAACACCTACGAGCAGTTCTTC. The encoded protein is CASSLGGGSGVNTYEQFF.

V and J are TRBV7-2 and TRBJ2-1; 8 bases fit TRBD2. J lost 4 bases, V lost 1 base, and 3 bases had no gene match. Germline V gene lookup returns CDR1 SGHTA and CDR2 FQGNSA. The CDR3 extends over 15 amino acids. The CDR3 DNA sequence: TGTGCCAGCAGCTTAGGGCGGGAGGTATACAATGAGCAGTTCTTC. This encodes CASSLGREVYNEQFF.

This chain connects TRBV6-1 to TRBJ2-2; D unresolved. Trimming cost V 6 bases and J 3 bases, with 11 bases left between them. CDR3 length: 14 amino acids. The germline V gene encodes CDR1 MNHNS and CDR2 SASEGT. The CDR3 loop reads CASRLRFDTGELFF. The DNA of the CDR3 is TGTGCCAGCAGATTGCGGTTTGACACCGGGGAGCTGTTTTTT.

This clonotype was seen only a few times. The chain employs TRBV6-1 and TRBJ2-1; tentative D call: TRBD2 (5 bases). Germline V gene lookup returns CDR1 MNHNS and CDR2 SASEGT. The CDR3 sequence is 16 residues long. The V and J ends lost 7 bases and 10 bases respectively, with 26 bases between them. This CDR3 is CASKTLTYSGEYEQFF. In DNA, the CDR3 is TGTGCCAGCAAGACCTTGACCTACAGCGGCGAATACGAGCAGTTCTTC.

The sample holds a few counts of this clonotype. CDR3 region: CASSLDATTSRETQFF. DNA for the CDR3: TGTGCCAGCAGCTTAGATGCCACCACCTCGCGGGAGACCCAGTTCTTC. The chain carries TRBV7-2 and TRBJ2-1; 7 nucleotides match TRBD2. Germline-derived CDR1 and CDR2 are SGHTA and FQGNSA. Losses at the gene ends were 1 base for V and 13 bases for J; bases not matched to a gene: 16. This CDR3 comprises 16 residues.

The chain combines TRBV6-9 with TRBJ2-1, with D hard to call. The DNA end lines up better with TRBJ2-7; the J call may be wrong. The germline gives CDR1 MNHGY, CDR2 SVAAGI. CDR3 length: 14 residues. Here the CDR3 reads CASSYSGDYDEQYF. The DNA of the CDR3 is TGTGCCAGCAGTTATAGTGGGGATTACGATGAGCAGTACTTC.

The rearrangement links TRBV27 to TRBJ2-5, with 12 bases identical to TRBD2. This CDR3 spans 17 amino acids. Losses at the gene ends were 3 bases for V and 2 bases for J; bases not matched to a gene: 7. Germline V gene sequence: CDR1 MNHEY, CDR2 SMNVEV (reference sequence). CDR3 DNA sequence: TGTGCCAGCAGTTTGGGGCTAGCGGGAGGGGGACAAGAGACCCAGTACTTC. Translation: CASSLGLAGGGQETQYF.

This clonotype has more than one count but fewer than ten. The V and J genes are TRBV6-1 and TRBJ2-4; TRBD1 might be the D (5 bases). The germline V gene has CDR1 MNHNS and CDR2 SASEGT. The V end lost 3 bases, the J end lost 0 bases, and 12 bases lay between the germline ends. This CDR3 region has 16 residues. The CDR3 DNA is TGTGCCAGCAGTGACCCCTCCCAGGGAGCCAAAAACATTCAGTACTTC. Encoded protein: CASSDPSQGAKNIQYF.